A single sample gave rise to the 13 T cell receptor beta chains below, sequenced in a study of T cell changes during pregnancy in multiple sclerosis. The table came from immunoSEQ multiplex PCR; TCRdb's copy has only in-frame clones and leaves some out. The sample lists about 32,000 clones; about nine tenths were seen once. The material sequenced was CD8+ T cells from peripheral blood mononuclear cells, taken in the first trimester of pregnancy. These receptors all stem from a female donor with multiple sclerosis, enrolled in a pregnancy study.

V gene TRBV5-1 combines with J gene TRBJ2-1; 8 bases agree with TRBD2. This CDR3 has 17 residues. The V and J ends lost 0 bases and 5 bases, in that order; junction bases with no gene match: 10. Germline CDR1 SGHRS, CDR2 YFSETQ. The CDR3 coding sequence is TGCGCCAGCAGCTTGGCCTTTATAGCGGGGTTCGACAATGAGCAGTTCTTC. Protein product: CASSLAFIAGFDNEQFF.

The V call is TRBV28, the J call TRBJ1-2; D might be TRBD1 (6 bases). Per germline, CDR1 MDHEN and CDR2 SYDVKM. The V and J ends lost 7 bases and 0 bases respectively, with 12 bases between them. The CDR3 is 14 residues long. The CDR3, as DNA: TGTGCCAGCACCCCCAGGGGAGCTAACTATGGCTACACCTTC. Its translation is CASTPRGANYGYTF.

The chain carries TRBV29-1 and TRBJ1-2; 10 bases line up with TRBD1. V was clipped by 5 bases and J by 7 bases; unmatched bases: 1. In germline, CDR1 is SQVTM, CDR2 ANQGSEA. The length of the CDR3 is 11 residues. In nucleotides, the CDR3 is TGCAGCGTTCGGACAGGGGGTGGCTACACCTTC. This translates into CSVRTGGGYTF.

The rearrangement uses TRBV5-1 and TRBJ2-7; 12 bases are shared with TRBD2. J gave up 4 bases and V 7 bases, and 0 bases lay outside the gene matches. CDR1 and CDR2 from the germline V gene are SGHRS and YFSETQ. The CDR3 has 12 residues. CDR3 residues: CASGTSGYEQYF. The CDR3 nucleotides are TGCGCCAGCGGGACTAGCGGGTACGAGCAGTACTTC.

The chain links TRBV4-1 to TRBJ2-7; 8 bases are shared with TRBD1. The trim removed 1 base at V and 3 bases at J, leaving 2 bases unmatched. The CDR3 runs to 14 residues. Germline V lookup: CDR1 MGHRA, CDR2 YSYEKL. The CDR3 nucleotides read TGCGCCAGCAGCCAAGTGGGACAGGTCTACGAGCAGTACTTC. Protein product: CASSQVGQVYEQYF.

The chain employs TRBV6-1 and TRBJ2-5, with TRBD2 as a possible D gene (6 bases). CDR1 MNHNS and CDR2 SASEGT come from the germline V gene. Trimming took off 0 bases at V and 4 bases at J, with 12 bases between the two ends. The CDR3 spans 15 residues. CDR3 loop: CASSEAPGVPETQYF. In DNA form, the CDR3 reads TGTGCCAGCAGTGAAGCCCCGGGGGTTCCAGAGACCCAGTACTTC.

This chain connects TRBV6-1 to TRBJ2-1; 11 positions agree with TRBD2. CDR1 is MNHNS, CDR2 SASEGT, per germline. The CDR3 is made up of 15 amino acids. The J segment lost 8 bases and the V segment lost 4 bases, leaving 7 bases of the junction unmatched. The CDR3 reads CASSATSGNYYEQFF. The CDR3 DNA sequence: TGTGCCAGCAGTGCGACTAGCGGGAATTACTATGAGCAGTTCTTC.

The CDR3 region has the DNA TGTGCCAGCAGCCTAGGAGATGCAGATACGCAGTATTTT. This gives the protein CASSLGDADTQYF. J is TRBJ2-3 and V is TRBV11-3; D is unresolved. Between the trimmed V and J ends, which lost 5 bases and 4 bases, there was a span of 10 bases. Germline V CDR1 and CDR2: SGHNT, YENEEA. The CDR3 is 13 amino acids.

This chain joins TRBV28 and TRBJ2-5; 9 nucleotides agree with TRBD1. The germline CDR1 and CDR2 sequences are MDHEN and SYDVKM. This CDR3 contains 14 residues. V trimming: 2 bases; J trimming: 4 bases; junction bases outside the gene matches: 2. CDR3 protein: CASSLVGQGETQYF. The CDR3 nucleotides read TGTGCCAGCAGTTTAGTGGGACAGGGAGAGACCCAGTACTTC.

The chain recombines TRBV2 with TRBJ2-7; 7 bases align to TRBD1. This CDR3 is built from 13 residues. The ends lost 6 bases at V and 0 bases at J; junction bases unmatched: 2. Germline values: CDR1 SNHLY, CDR2 FYNNEI. CDR3 nucleotide sequence: TGTGCCAGCAGCCGGACAGGCTCCTACGAGCAGTACTTC. Amino acids: CASSRTGSYEQYF. The whole variable domain, remainder taken from reference TRBV2 and TRBJ2-7, is EPEVTQTPSHQVTQMGQEVILRCVPISNHLYFYWYRQILGQKVEFLVSFYNNEISEKSEIFDDQFSVERPDGSNFTLKIRSTKLEDSAMYFCASSRTGSYEQYFGPGTRLTVT.

Only one count was recorded for this clone. This sequence joins TRBV5-1 and TRBJ1-5; D gene ambiguous. The CDR3 is 13 amino acids. Germline values: CDR1 SGHRS, CDR2 YFSETQ. Trimming took 4 bases from V and 0 from J, leaving 5 bases between them. For the CDR3, the DNA is TGCGCCAGCAGCCGGTTTAGCAATCAGCCCCAGCATTTT. This translates into CASSRFSNQPQHF.

The chain links TRBV6-4 to TRBJ1-1; D remains ambiguous. Germline V gene data show CDR1 as MRHNA and CDR2 as SNTAGT. V was shortened by 3 bases and J by 4 bases, with 18 bases between the two germline ends. The CDR3 runs to 16 residues. The chain's CDR3 is CASSDHAGGGSTEAFF. For the CDR3, the DNA is TGTGCCAGCAGTGATCACGCTGGCGGAGGGAGCACTGAAGCTTTCTTT.

As DNA, the CDR3 is TGCGCCAGCAGCCAAGGGAGGACTAGCGGGAGCTACGAGCAGTACTTC. Its translation: CASSQGRTSGSYEQYF. The gene calls are TRBV4-3 and TRBJ2-7; TRBD2 matches 13 bases. The CDR3 has 16 amino acids. J lost 3 bases, V lost 1 base, and 3 bases had no gene match. The V gene's germline CDR1 is LGHNA and CDR2 YSLEER.